The 6 T cell receptor beta chains below were found in one sample sequenced in a study of blood T cells in healthy people across ages. The authors ran a second PCR of about 6 to 12 cycles using a sample-barcoded 5' primer and a J-beta primer mix. TCRdb reanalysed the 5' RACE reads using MiXCR and keeps one entry per CDR3 protein. The table lists over 1,200,000 distinct CDR3 sequences, roughly 64% of them singletons, with roughly 6.3% in the top ten. The material sequenced was blood. The receptors here all came from a man between 18 and 29 years old in good health.

The gene calls are TRBV29-1 and TRBJ2-1; D tentatively fits TRBD1 or TRBD2 (5 bases each). CDR1 and CDR2 from the germline V gene are SQVTM and ANQGSEA. The CDR3 is 12 residues long. Between the trimmed V and J ends, which lost 4 bases and 6 bases, there was a span of 10 bases. The CDR3 here is CSVGSGGNEQFF. CDR3 DNA sequence: TGCAGCGTTGGGAGTGGGGGCAATGAGCAGTTCTTC.

The chain joins TRBV7-8 to TRBJ1-1; D unclear. Per the germline V gene, CDR1 is SGHVS and CDR2 is FQNEAQ. This CDR3 is built from 14 residues. Trimming took off 3 bases at V and 0 bases at J, with 8 bases between the two ends. Here the CDR3 DNA reads TGTGCCAGCAGCTTGGTATACCTGAACACTGAAGCTTTCTTT. It is translated as CASSLVYLNTEAFF.

CDR3: CASSSVMGEREFYEQYF. CDR3 in DNA: TGTGCCAGCAGTTCCGTGATGGGGGAGCGGGAGTTCTACGAGCAGTACTTC. This chain uses TRBV6-5 with TRBJ2-4; 8 bases line up with TRBD2. The DNA end favors TRBJ2-7, so the J call may be wrong. Germline CDR1 reads MNHEY; CDR2 reads SVGAGI. This CDR3 is built from 17 residues.

In nucleotides, the CDR3 is TGTGCCAGCAGCTCCCAAAGGGAATACGAGCAGTACTTC. Translated: CASSSQREYEQYF. The rearrangement joins TRBV7-9 to TRBJ2-7; D gene ambiguous. Germline CDR1 reads SEHNR; CDR2 reads FQNEAQ (reference sequence). Trimming removed 4 bases from V and 4 bases from J, with 11 bases in between. This CDR3 spans 13 amino acids.

This clonotype has more than one count but fewer than ten. The genes are TRBV25-1 and TRBJ2-3, with D perhaps matching TRBD1 (5 bases). Germline V gene lookup returns CDR1 MGHDK and CDR2 SYGVNS. V lost 5 bases and J lost 1, with 13 bases in between. The CDR3 runs 15 residues. CDR3 DNA: TGTGCCAGCAGTAAACTGGGGCAGGGCACAGATACGCAGTATTTT. This codes for CASSKLGQGTDTQYF.

V and J are TRBV29-1 and TRBJ1-1; perhaps TRBD1 as D (6 bases). The CDR3 extends over 13 amino acids. With 5 bases removed from V and 3 bases from J, the gap between germline ends came to 13 bases. Germline V gene sequence: CDR1 SQVTM, CDR2 ANQGSEA. The CDR3 DNA sequence: TGCAGCGTTCCATCACAGGGCCACACTGAAGCTTTCTTT. This translates into CSVPSQGHTEAFF.